These T cell receptor beta chains were read from a single sample in a study of T cells in Graves' hyperthyroidism and ophthalmopathy. MiXCR, applied by TCRdb to the multiplex PCR reads, yields one record per CDR3 protein. The table records 200,000 to 250,000 distinct CDR3 sequences, approximately 16% of them present only once. Sequences were obtained from blood. Every receptor here comes from a woman between 18 and 30 years old with Graves' ophthalmopathy. The CDR3 runs from the conserved cysteine through the conserved F or W. A D gene is named only where the DNA matches it firmly.

CDR3 length: 13; D gene: -; V gene: TRBV29-1; J gene: TRBJ2-7; CDR3 protein: CSVAAGKSYEQYF
CDR3 length: 16; D gene: TRBD1; V gene: TRBV20-1; J gene: TRBJ2-4; CDR3 protein: CSARDPETGAVNIQYF
CDR3 length: 13; D gene: -; V gene: TRBV19; J gene: TRBJ2-7; CDR3 protein: CASSYITGYEQYF
CDR3 length: 19; D gene: -; V gene: TRBV28; J gene: TRBJ2-1; CDR3 protein: CASSLFLGRAPAAYNEQFF
CDR3 length: 14; D gene: TRBD2; V gene: TRBV28; J gene: TRBJ2-3; CDR3 protein: CASSRRSGGDTQYF
CDR3 length: 17; D gene: TRBD2; V gene: TRBV29-1; J gene: TRBJ2-1; CDR3 protein: CSVCLIGTSAGPNEQFF
CDR3 length: 15; D gene: -; V gene: TRBV2; J gene: TRBJ1-1; CDR3 protein: CASTKEGPLGTEAFF
CDR3 length: 15; D gene: -; V gene: TRBV5-8; J gene: TRBJ2-3; CDR3 protein: CAISKEKGVADTQYF
CDR3 length: 13; D gene: -; V gene: TRBV5-8; J gene: TRBJ2-7; CDR3 protein: CASSLYSSYEQYF
CDR3 length: 18; D gene: TRBD1; V gene: TRBV5-5; J gene: TRBJ2-3; CDR3 protein: CASSHGRGTAYSTDTQYF
CDR3 length: 15; D gene: TRBD2; V gene: TRBV28; J gene: TRBJ2-2; CDR3 protein: CASSAVLAGSGELFF
CDR3 length: 14; D gene: -; V gene: TRBV13; J gene: TRBJ1-6; CDR3 protein: CASSPPRYNSPLHF
CDR3 length: 16; D gene: -; V gene: TRBV28; J gene: TRBJ1-4; CDR3 protein: CASSLWGAATNEKLFF
CDR3 length: 14; D gene: TRBD1; V gene: TRBV10-3; J gene: TRBJ2-2; CDR3 protein: CASQAGQGTGELFF
CDR3 length: 15; D gene: -; V gene: TRBV6-1; J gene: TRBJ1-2; CDR3 protein: CASRLISGGIYGYTF
CDR3 length: 15; D gene: TRBD1; V gene: TRBV25-1; J gene: TRBJ1-2; CDR3 protein: CASSESGGTDGGYTF
CDR3 length: 13; D gene: -; V gene: TRBV28; J gene: TRBJ1-2; CDR3 protein: CASSLASSYGYTF
CDR3 length: 12; D gene: -; V gene: TRBV28; J gene: TRBJ2-1; CDR3 protein: CASSLQGNEQFF
CDR3 length: 13; D gene: -; V gene: TRBV20-1; J gene: TRBJ2-7; CDR3 protein: CSARIRGPYEQYF
CDR3 length: 16; D gene: -; V gene: TRBV30; J gene: TRBJ2-3; CDR3 protein: CAWSVGQGRGTDTQYF
CDR3 length: 14; D gene: -; V gene: TRBV7-9; J gene: TRBJ2-1; CDR3 protein: CASSLPSSVNEQFF
CDR3 length: 14; D gene: -; V gene: TRBV19; J gene: TRBJ1-2; CDR3 protein: CASSTRGQYYGYTF
CDR3 length: 16; D gene: -; V gene: TRBV12-3/TRBV12-4; J gene: TRBJ2-1; CDR3 protein: CASSLSGTLLYNEQFF
CDR3 length: 11; D gene: -; V gene: TRBV19; J gene: TRBJ2-3; CDR3 protein: CASSNSGAQYF
CDR3 length: 15; D gene: -; V gene: TRBV18; J gene: TRBJ1-2; CDR3 protein: CASSRDRLPNYGYTF
CDR3 length: 12; D gene: -; V gene: TRBV13; J gene: TRBJ1-1; CDR3 protein: CASTVRRTEAFF
CDR3 length: 12; D gene: -; V gene: TRBV13; J gene: TRBJ2-2; CDR3 protein: CASRLGTGELFF
CDR3 length: 14; D gene: TRBD1; V gene: TRBV15; J gene: TRBJ1-2; CDR3 protein: CATGRQGLNYGYTF
CDR3 length: 17; D gene: -; V gene: TRBV3-2; J gene: TRBJ2-1; CDR3 protein: CASSPYSRGGGTNEQFF
CDR3 length: 15; D gene: TRBD2; V gene: TRBV28; J gene: TRBJ2-2; CDR3 protein: CASEGTSSVTGELFF
CDR3 length: 15; D gene: -; V gene: TRBV19; J gene: TRBJ1-5; CDR3 protein: CASSMFGGGTQPQHF
CDR3 length: 13; D gene: -; V gene: TRBV7-9; J gene: TRBJ2-2; CDR3 protein: CASHDGLTGELFF
CDR3 length: 12; D gene: -; V gene: TRBV20-1; J gene: TRBJ2-5; CDR3 protein: CSAGKEKETQYF
CDR3 length: 13; D gene: -; V gene: TRBV7-2; J gene: TRBJ2-3; CDR3 protein: CASSFRGTDTQYF
CDR3 length: 14; D gene: TRBD2; V gene: TRBV5-1; J gene: TRBJ2-3; CDR3 protein: CASSPGGPRDTQYF
CDR3 length: 12; D gene: -; V gene: TRBV6-1; J gene: TRBJ2-5; CDR3 protein: CASSDLVETQYF
CDR3 length: 15; D gene: -; V gene: TRBV20-1; J gene: TRBJ2-7; CDR3 protein: CSAEGGGQHSYEQYF